The clone carrying this TCR beta chain was counted a few times. The data belong to a study of early T cells in non-severe SARS-CoV-2 infection. Study-wide context: Sequenced bulk RNA came from whole blood that was unsorted, and chains were unpaired.

Individually, cDNA molecules had unique molecular identifiers attached to them. TCRdb itself ran the 5' RACE reads through MiXCR, one entry per CDR3 protein. The sample gives approximately 69,000 distinct CDR3 sequences, 11% of which show up once; around 6% is in the top ten. The CDR3 covers 15 residues. The J segment lost 5 bases and the V segment lost 2 bases, leaving 8 bases of the junction unmatched. The germline gives CDR1 SGHVS, CDR2 FQNEAQ. The TCR was taken from an adult who was a healthcare worker with PCR-confirmed SARS-CoV-2 infection or an uninfected control (not recorded which). The rearrangement joins TRBV7-8 to TRBJ1-1, with 7 bases that match TRBD1. The specimen was whole blood, collected at baseline. CDR3 residues: CASSLRGQVGTEAFF. The CDR3 nucleotides read TGTGCCAGCAGCTTAAGGGGGCAGGTCGGGACTGAAGCTTTCTTT.